This T cell receptor (beta chain) is from a study of a mutant IDH1 vaccine in newly diagnosed glioma. Turning to the study itself: Vaccination followed radiotherapy alone by 4-6 weeks, or accompanied temozolomide cycles.

Sequencing used immunoSEQ multiplex PCR; TCRdb keeps in-frame clones, though not all of them. Of about 60,000 clones in the sample, less than 90% were seen once. In its sample, this clone was seen once. What it binds is unknown. Time point given: week 47, end of study. The vaccine gave 300 ug of a 20-mer mutant IDH1 peptide subcutaneously per dose. The patients received vaccinations eight times, in weeks 1, 3, 5, 7, 11, 15, 19 and 23. New IDH1-mutant, ATRX-lost WHO grade 3 or 4 astrocytomas occurred in donors. The sequencing here drew on PBMCs, taken from a glioma patient whose treatment included an IDH1 peptide vaccine. The TCR comes from a woman in her fifties or sixties with glioma.

The CDR3 loop is CASSASLGPSYGYTF. CDR3 DNA sequence: TGTGCCAGCAGTGCCTCATTAGGGCCCAGCTATGGCTACACCTTC. This sequence joins TRBV6-4 and TRBJ1-2; D is unresolved. The germline V and J ends were trimmed by 4 bases and 4 bases, with 16 bases remaining between them. The CDR3 consists of 15 residues. Germline V gives CDR1 MRHNA, CDR2 SNTAGT.